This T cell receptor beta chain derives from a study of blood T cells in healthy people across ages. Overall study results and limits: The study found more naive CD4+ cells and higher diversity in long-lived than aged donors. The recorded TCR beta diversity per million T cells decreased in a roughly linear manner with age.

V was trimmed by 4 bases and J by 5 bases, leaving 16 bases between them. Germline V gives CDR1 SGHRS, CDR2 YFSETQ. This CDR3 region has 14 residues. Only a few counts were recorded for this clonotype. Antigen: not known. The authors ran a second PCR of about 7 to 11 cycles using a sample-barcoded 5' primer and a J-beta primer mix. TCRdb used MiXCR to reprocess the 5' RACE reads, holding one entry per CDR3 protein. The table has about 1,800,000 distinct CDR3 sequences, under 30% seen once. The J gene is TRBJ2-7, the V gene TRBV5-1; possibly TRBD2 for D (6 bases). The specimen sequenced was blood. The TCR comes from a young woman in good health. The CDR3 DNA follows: TGCGCCAGCAGCGGGGCATTCGGGAGCGACGAGCAGTACTTC. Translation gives CASSGAFGSDEQYF.